Listed below are T cell receptor beta chains from one sample, sequenced in a study of naive and memory T cell subsets. MiXCR was run by TCRdb on the UMI-ligation and nested PCR reads, yielding one entry per CDR3 protein. This table holds over 130,000 distinct CDR3 sequences, 15% to 20% found once. The sample comprised naive CD8+ T cells from blood. The receptors were gathered from a human donor in good health. CDR3s include the opening cysteine and the closing phenylalanine or tryptophan. Fields, in order: J gene, V gene, D gene, clone size, CDR3 DNA, CDR3 protein. A D gene is named only where the DNA matches it firmly. A row's size may be missing; if present it is once, few, many or a size class.

>TRBJ2-7|TRBV3-1|TRBD2|.
TGTGCCAGCAGCGATGGACTAGCGGGAGTCTACGAGCAGTACTTC
CASSDGLAGVYEQYF
>TRBJ2-7|TRBV28|.|few
TGTGCCAGCAGTTTCCGGGGAGACGAGCAGTACTTC
CASSFRGDEQYF
>TRBJ2-2|TRBV28|.|few
TGTGCCAGCAGTTTCCTAGGGACGGGGACCGGGGAGCTGTTTTTT
CASSFLGTGTGELFF
>TRBJ2-7|TRBV28|.|few
TGTGCCAGCAGTAAAACAGGCCCCTACGAGCAGTACTTC
CASSKTGPYEQYF
>TRBJ2-7|TRBV6-5|.|.
TGTGCCAGCAGGGAGGATTCGAATTACGAGGAGCAGTACTTC
CASREDSNYEEQYF
>TRBJ2-1|TRBV29-1|.|.
TGCAGCGTTGAGAGGGGCGAGCAGTTCTTC
CSVERGEQFF
>TRBJ2-7|TRBV4-3|TRBD2|.
TGCGCCAGCAGCCAATCCTTAGCGGGAAACTCCTACGAGCAGTACTTC
CASSQSLAGNSYEQYF
>TRBJ2-3|TRBV30|.|.
TGTGCCTGGAGTTTGGGGTTCACAGATACGCAGTATTTT
CAWSLGFTDTQYF
>TRBJ2-2|TRBV28|TRBD1|few
TGTGCCAGCAGTTTCATGACAGGGTGGACCGGGGAGCTGTTTTTT
CASSFMTGWTGELFF
>TRBJ1-4|TRBV4-1|.|.
TGCGCCAGCAGCCAAGAAGGGGGAGGAGAAAAACTGTTTTTT
CASSQEGGGEKLFF
>TRBJ2-5|TRBV2|.|.
TGTGCCAGCAGTGAATGGCAGTCCCAAGAGACCCAGTACTTC
CASSEWQSQETQYF
>TRBJ1-1|TRBV28|.|.
TGTGCCAGCATGAGAACATTTGGGACTGAAGCTTTCTTT
CASMRTFGTEAFF
>TRBJ2-7|TRBV28|TRBD1|once
TGTGCCAGCAGTCCCCACAGGGGGTCTTACGAGCAGTACTTC
CASSPHRGSYEQYF
>TRBJ1-5|TRBV5-1|.|.
TGCGCCAGCAGCTTGGTATCTTCAGGGCTGAGTCAGCCCCAGCATTTT
CASSLVSSGLSQPQHF